The 13 T cell receptor beta chains below all came from one sample that was sequenced in a study of naive and memory T cell subsets. TCR cDNA received a 3' ligated oligonucleotide that carried a UMI. Four PCR rounds used nested alpha and beta constant region primers plus the SP2 primer. TCRdb reprocessed the 5' RACE reads with MiXCR, giving one entry per CDR3 protein. The table includes more than 45,000 distinct CDR3 sequences, approximately 4.5% detected once. The receptors here all came from a female donor in good health.

This clonotype was observed at least ten times. V gene TRBV2 combines with J gene TRBJ2-7, with 9 bases aligning to TRBD1. In germline, CDR1 is SNHLY, CDR2 FYNNEI. The CDR3 spans 13 residues. V shed 8 bases, J shed 4 bases, and the junction held 6 bases outside the gene matches. CDR3 residues: CASDRDRAYEQYF. The CDR3 DNA is TGTGCCAGCGACCGGGACAGGGCATACGAGCAGTACTTC.

This clonotype showed up many times. The V and J genes are TRBV4-1 and TRBJ2-1, with D possibly matching TRBD2 (6 bases). There are 17 residues in the CDR3. The germline CDR1 and CDR2 sequences are MGHRA and YSYEKL. Trimming stripped 1 base from V and 0 bases from J, with 13 bases between. The CDR3 protein is CASSQVGRGSSYNEQFF. CDR3 DNA: TGCGCCAGCAGCCAAGTTGGGCGGGGCAGCTCCTACAATGAGCAGTTCTTC.

This clonotype was seen ten or more times. The J gene is TRBJ2-3, the V gene TRBV7-9; the D gene is possibly TRBD1 (6 bases). V was shortened by 8 bases and J by 0 bases, with 15 bases between the two germline ends. The CDR3 contains 15 residues. Germline V lookup: CDR1 SEHNR, CDR2 FQNEAQ (reference sequence). As DNA, the CDR3 is TGTGCCAGCCACGGGACAACAGCTAGCACAGATACGCAGTATTTT. Its translation is CASHGTTASTDTQYF.

This clonotype was counted ten times or more. This chain connects TRBV12-3 or TRBV12-4 to TRBJ1-1; 7 positions match TRBD1. The length of the CDR3 is 14 residues. V lost 7 bases, J lost 11 bases, and 16 bases stayed unmatched. CDR3 nucleotide sequence: TGTGCCAGCATATCCGACAGGGAGCGACTGGGGGCTTTCTTT. Amino acids: CASISDRERLGAFF.

This clonotype was counted only a few times. This rearrangement joins TRBV28 to TRBJ1-4, with D tentatively TRBD1 (5 bases). Looked up from germline, CDR1 is MDHEN and CDR2 is SYDVKM. V lost 3 bases, J lost 8 bases, and 13 bases lay in between. The CDR3 covers 14 residues. The CDR3 reads CASSLGGGREKLFF. DNA for the CDR3: TGTGCCAGCAGTTTGGGGGGGGGTCGAGAAAAACTGTTTTTT.

Ten or more counts support this clonotype. V is TRBV5-1 and J is TRBJ2-2; TRBD1 matches at 9 bases. After removal of 3 bases from V and 4 bases from J, the junction contained 10 bases not matched to a gene. Germline CDR1 and CDR2: SGHRS and YFSETQ. This CDR3 has 17 amino acids. The CDR3 reads CASSWSRDRVITGELFF. In DNA form, the CDR3 reads TGCGCCAGCAGCTGGAGCCGGGACAGGGTAATCACCGGGGAGCTGTTTTTT.

As concerns this clonotype: Since a much larger clone is just one base distant, this may be a read error. This rearrangement joins TRBV9 to TRBJ2-1; 7 bases agree with TRBD2. CDR1 and CDR2 (germline): SGDLS, YYNGEE. The J segment lost 12 bases and the V segment lost 2 bases, leaving 11 bases of the junction unmatched. The CDR3 is made up of 14 amino acids. The CDR3 nucleotides are TGTGCCAGCAGCGTCGGACTAGGGAGCGGGCGGCAGTTCTTC. Translating it yields CASSVGLGSGRQFF.

This chain connects TRBV14 to TRBJ2-1; 7 bases fit TRBD2. The V gene end was trimmed by 3 bases and the J gene end by 7 bases; junction bases not matched to a gene: 9. Germline lookup yields CDR1 SGHDN and CDR2 FVKESK. This CDR3 has 15 amino acids. Written as DNA, the CDR3 is TGTGCCAGCAGCCAGTTAGCGGGTAATGGGAATGAGCAGTTCTTC. Its translation is CASSQLAGNGNEQFF. The full variable domain, with the rest looked up from reference TRBV14 and TRBJ2-1, is EAGVTQFPSHSVIEKGQTVTLRCDPISGHDNLYWYRRVMGKEIKFLLHFVKESKQDESGMPNNRFLAERTGGTYSTLKVQPAELEDSGVYFCASSQLAGNGNEQFFGPGTRLTVL.

Ten or more counts support this clonotype. V and J are TRBV29-1 and TRBJ2-3, with 8 positions matching TRBD1. Losses at the gene ends were 6 bases for V and 5 bases for J; bases not matched to a gene: 7. The CDR3 spans 13 residues. Germline CDR1 is SQVTM and CDR2 is ANQGSEA. CDR3 in DNA: TGCAGCGTCATCCGGACAGGGTTAGATACGCAGTATTTT. Translation gives CSVIRTGLDTQYF.

This clonotype appeared many times. The genes are TRBV28 and TRBJ1-4, with D unresolved. V dropped 5 bases and J dropped 12 bases, with 22 bases sitting between them. This CDR3 is 15 amino acids long. Germline-derived CDR1 and CDR2 are MDHEN and SYDVKM. This CDR3 is CASSPNRFHLRELFF. Written as DNA, the CDR3 is TGTGCCAGCAGTCCCAACCGCTTCCACCTGAGGGAACTGTTTTTT.

This clonotype was recorded at least ten times. The rearrangement uses TRBV29-1 and TRBJ2-5; D not certain. This CDR3 has 12 residues. Trimming pared 4 bases from V and 1 base from J, leaving 7 bases between. Germline values: CDR1 SQVTM, CDR2 ANQGSEA. The DNA for the CDR3 is TGCAGCGTTGGTAGGGTCCAAGAGACCCAGTACTTC. Its translation: CSVGRVQETQYF.

In its sample, this clonotype was seen many times. This rearrangement joins TRBV6-2 or TRBV6-3 to TRBJ1-2, with D possibly matching TRBD1 (6 bases). Germline CDR1 and CDR2: MNHEY and SVGEGT. The CDR3 consists of 16 residues. V shed 0 bases and J shed 3 bases, with 14 bases lying between them. CDR3 sequence: CASSYSSGGRDYGYTF. The CDR3 DNA sequence: TGTGCCAGCAGTTACTCGTCGGGGGGCAGAGACTATGGCTACACCTTC.

This clonotype was found many times. V and J are TRBV5-4 and TRBJ2-7; 8 bases match TRBD1. The CDR3 totals 15 residues. Per germline, CDR1 SGHNT and CDR2 YYREEE (reference sequence). After removal of 2 bases from V and 3 bases from J, the junction contained 7 bases not matched to a gene. The CDR3 DNA is TGTGCCAGCAGCTTTCCAGGGACAGGCAGCTACGAGCAGTACTTC. Encoded protein: CASSFPGTGSYEQYF.